One TCR beta chain is described in this entry. This record belongs to a study of T-cell memory formation after mild COVID-19. TCRdb itself ran the 5' RACE reads through MiXCR, one entry per CDR3 protein. Of more than 350,000 distinct CDR3 sequences listed, approximately 15% were seen once; the top ten hold approximately 21%. Sequenced sample: PBMCs or a T cell subset sorted from them (not recorded which). The sequence was obtained from a man younger than 35 who had mild COVID-19 (a few samples of this study predate the infection). Cell type and time point are not known.

The CDR3 region has the DNA TGTGCCAGCACCCGGACGAGCCCATCTTATACGCAGTATTTT. This gives the protein CASTRTSPSYTQYF. J is TRBJ2-3 and V is TRBV7-2; the D is unclear. With 7 bases removed from V and 7 bases from J, the gap between germline ends came to 18 bases. The germline gives CDR1 SGHTA, CDR2 FQGNSA. CDR3 size: 14 residues.